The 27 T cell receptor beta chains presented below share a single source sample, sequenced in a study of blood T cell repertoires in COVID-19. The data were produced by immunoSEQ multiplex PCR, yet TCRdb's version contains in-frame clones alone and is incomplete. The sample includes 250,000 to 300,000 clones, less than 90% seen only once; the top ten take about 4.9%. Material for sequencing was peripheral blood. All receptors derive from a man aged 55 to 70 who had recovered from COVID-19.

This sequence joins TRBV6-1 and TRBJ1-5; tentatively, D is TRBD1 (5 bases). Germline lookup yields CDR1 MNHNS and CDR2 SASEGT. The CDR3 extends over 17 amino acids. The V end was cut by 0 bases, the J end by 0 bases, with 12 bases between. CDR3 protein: CASSEAIYGASNQPQHF. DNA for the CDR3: TGTGCCAGCAGTGAAGCGATTTATGGGGCTAGCAATCAGCCCCAGCATTTT.

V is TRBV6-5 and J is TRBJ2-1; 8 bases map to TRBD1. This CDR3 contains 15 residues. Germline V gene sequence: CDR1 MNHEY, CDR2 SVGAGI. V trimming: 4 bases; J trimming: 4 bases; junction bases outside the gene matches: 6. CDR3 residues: CASSLDRAKYNEQFF. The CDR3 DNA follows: TGTGCCAGCAGTTTGGACAGGGCCAAATACAATGAGCAGTTCTTC.

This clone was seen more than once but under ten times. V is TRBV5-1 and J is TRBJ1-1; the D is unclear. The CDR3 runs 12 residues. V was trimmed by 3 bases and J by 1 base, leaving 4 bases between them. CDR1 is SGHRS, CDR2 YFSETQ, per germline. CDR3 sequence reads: CASSSRNTEAFF. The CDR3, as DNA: TGCGCCAGCAGCTCCAGGAACACTGAAGCTTTCTTT.

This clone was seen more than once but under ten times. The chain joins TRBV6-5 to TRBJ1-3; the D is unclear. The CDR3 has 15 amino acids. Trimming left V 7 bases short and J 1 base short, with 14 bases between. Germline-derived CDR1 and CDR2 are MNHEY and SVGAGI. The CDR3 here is CASTPYPGSGNTIYF. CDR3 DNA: TGTGCCAGCACCCCGTACCCGGGTTCTGGAAACACCATATATTTT.

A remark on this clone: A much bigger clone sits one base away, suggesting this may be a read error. The CDR3 DNA follows: TGTGCCAGCAGCAGGGGGTTCGGTGAAGCTTTCTTT. Protein sequence: CASSRGFGEAFF. This chain links TRBV7-3 with TRBJ1-1; a possible D gene is TRBD1 (6 bases). Germline CDR1 SGHTA, CDR2 FQGTGA. Trimming pared 5 bases from V and 7 bases from J, leaving 11 bases between. The CDR3 consists of 12 residues.

Here the CDR3 reads CASSPPGLAGGPNTGELFF. DNA for the CDR3: TGTGCCAGCAGCCCGCCGGGACTAGCGGGAGGGCCAAACACCGGGGAGCTGTTTTTT. The V gene is TRBV5-4, the J gene TRBJ2-2; the match to TRBD2 covers 16 bases. With V trimmed by 4 bases and J by 2 bases, 8 bases remained unmatched. The germline V gene encodes CDR1 SGHNT and CDR2 YYREEE (reference sequence). The CDR3 contains 19 residues.

CDR3 coding DNA: TGTGCCAGTAGACACCCCAGCGGGGGGATTTATGAGCAGTTCTTC. It yields the protein CASRHPSGGIYEQFF. J is TRBJ2-1 and V is TRBV19; 9 bases are a match to TRBD2. Germline lookup yields CDR1 LNHDA and CDR2 SQIVND (reference sequence). The CDR3 has 15 residues. The V segment lost 6 bases and the J segment 8 bases; nucleotides outside the gene matches: 11.

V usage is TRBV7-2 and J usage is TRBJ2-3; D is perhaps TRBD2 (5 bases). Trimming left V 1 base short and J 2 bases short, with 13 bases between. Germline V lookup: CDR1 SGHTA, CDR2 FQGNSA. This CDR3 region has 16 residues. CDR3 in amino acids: CASSLESPAVTDTQYF. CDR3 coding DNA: TGTGCCAGCAGCTTAGAGTCTCCAGCGGTCACAGATACGCAGTATTTT.

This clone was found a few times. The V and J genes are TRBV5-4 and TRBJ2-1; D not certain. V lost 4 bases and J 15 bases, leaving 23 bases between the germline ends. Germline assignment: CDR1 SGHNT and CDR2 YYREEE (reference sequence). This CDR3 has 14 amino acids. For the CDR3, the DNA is TGTGCCAGCAGCCATATCGACGACGACATTAATCGGTTCTTC. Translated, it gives CASSHIDDDINRFF.

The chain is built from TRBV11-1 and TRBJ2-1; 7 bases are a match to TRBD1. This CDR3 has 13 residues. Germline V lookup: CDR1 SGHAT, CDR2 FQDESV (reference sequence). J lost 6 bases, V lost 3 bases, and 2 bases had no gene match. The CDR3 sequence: CASSLQGVNEQFF. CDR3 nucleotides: TGTGCCAGCAGCTTGCAGGGGGTCAATGAGCAGTTCTTC.

The CDR3 bases are TGTGCCTCCCACCGGGACAGGGATGGGCAGCCCCAGCATTTT. Protein sequence: CASHRDRDGQPQHF. This chain links TRBV6-5 with TRBJ1-5; 9 nucleotides line up with TRBD1. CDR1 and CDR2 from the germline V gene are MNHEY and SVGAGI. The trim removed 11 bases at V and 7 bases at J, leaving 12 bases unmatched. This CDR3 spans 14 amino acids.

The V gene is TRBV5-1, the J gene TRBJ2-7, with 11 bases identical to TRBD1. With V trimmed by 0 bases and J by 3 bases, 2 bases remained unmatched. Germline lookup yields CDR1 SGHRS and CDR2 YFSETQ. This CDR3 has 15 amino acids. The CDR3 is CASSLEGTGGYEQYF. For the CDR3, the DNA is TGCGCCAGCAGCTTGGAAGGGACAGGGGGCTACGAGCAGTACTTC.

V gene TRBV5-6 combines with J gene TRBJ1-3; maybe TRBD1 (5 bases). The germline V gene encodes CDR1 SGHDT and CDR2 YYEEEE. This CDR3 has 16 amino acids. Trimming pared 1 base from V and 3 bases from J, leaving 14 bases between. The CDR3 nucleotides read TGTGCCAGCAGCTTGCCCGCGGGGCTGGGTGGAAACACCATATATTTT. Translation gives CASSLPAGLGGNTIYF.

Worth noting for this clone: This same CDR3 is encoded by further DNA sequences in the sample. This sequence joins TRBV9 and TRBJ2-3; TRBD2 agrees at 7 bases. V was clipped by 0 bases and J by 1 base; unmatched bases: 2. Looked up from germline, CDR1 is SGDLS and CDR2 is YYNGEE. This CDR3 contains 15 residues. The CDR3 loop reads CASSVGGGGTDTQYF. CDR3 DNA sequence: TGTGCCAGCAGCGTAGGCGGGGGAGGCACAGATACGCAGTATTTT.

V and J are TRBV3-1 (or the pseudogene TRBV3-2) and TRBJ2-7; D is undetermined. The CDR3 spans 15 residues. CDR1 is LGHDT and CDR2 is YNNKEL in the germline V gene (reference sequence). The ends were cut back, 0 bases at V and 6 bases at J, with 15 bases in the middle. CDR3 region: CASSQDLSRTGEQYF. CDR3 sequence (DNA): TGTGCCAGCAGCCAAGATTTATCCCGAACGGGCGAGCAGTACTTC.

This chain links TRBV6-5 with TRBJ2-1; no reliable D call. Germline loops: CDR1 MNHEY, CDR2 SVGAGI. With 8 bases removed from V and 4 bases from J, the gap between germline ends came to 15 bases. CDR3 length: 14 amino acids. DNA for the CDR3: TGTGCCAGCCGCGAGGATCCGGTTTACAATGAGCAGTTCTTC. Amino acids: CASREDPVYNEQFF.

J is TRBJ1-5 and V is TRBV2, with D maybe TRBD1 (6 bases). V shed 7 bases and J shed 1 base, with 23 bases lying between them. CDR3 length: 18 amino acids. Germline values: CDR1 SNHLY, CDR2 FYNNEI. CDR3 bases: TGTGCCAGCACCGAAAGCGTCGGGGGGCGCTTGAGCAATCAGCCCCAGCATTTT. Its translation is CASTESVGGRLSNQPQHF.

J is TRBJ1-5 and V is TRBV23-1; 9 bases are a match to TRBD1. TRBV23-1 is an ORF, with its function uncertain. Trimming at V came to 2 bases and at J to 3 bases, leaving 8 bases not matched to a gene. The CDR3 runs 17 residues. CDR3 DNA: TGCGCCAGCAGTCAACCCGGACAGGGGTTTAACAATCAGCCCCAGCATTTT. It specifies CASSQPGQGFNNQPQHF.

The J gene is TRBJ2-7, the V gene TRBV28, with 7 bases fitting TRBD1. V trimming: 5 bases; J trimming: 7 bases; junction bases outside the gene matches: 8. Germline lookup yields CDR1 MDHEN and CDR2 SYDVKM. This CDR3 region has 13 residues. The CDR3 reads CASSPLQGWEQYF. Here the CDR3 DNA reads TGTGCCAGCAGTCCACTACAGGGGTGGGAGCAGTACTTC.

This CDR3 is CATSTRRGATNEKLFF. DNA for the CDR3: TGTGCCACCAGCACTAGACGGGGGGCGACTAATGAAAAACTGTTTTTT. This chain connects TRBV15 to TRBJ1-4, with D perhaps matching TRBD1 (6 bases). This CDR3 is built from 16 residues. Germline V gene lookup returns CDR1 LNHNV and CDR2 YYDKDF (reference sequence). V lost 4 bases to trimming and J lost 2 bases, with 14 bases between them.

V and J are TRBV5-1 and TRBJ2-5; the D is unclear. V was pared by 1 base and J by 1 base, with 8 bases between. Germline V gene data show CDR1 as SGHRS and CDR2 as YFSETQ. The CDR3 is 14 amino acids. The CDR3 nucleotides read TGCGCCAGCAGCTTGCCCGACACCCAAGAGACCCAGTACTTC. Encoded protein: CASSLPDTQETQYF.

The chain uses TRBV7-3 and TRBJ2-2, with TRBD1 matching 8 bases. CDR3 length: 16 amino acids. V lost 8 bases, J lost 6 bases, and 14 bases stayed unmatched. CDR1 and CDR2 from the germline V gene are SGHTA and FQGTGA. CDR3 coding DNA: TGTGCCAGCTCCTTAATTGGACAGGGTTCCTCCGGGGAGCTGTTTTTT. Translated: CASSLIGQGSSGELFF.

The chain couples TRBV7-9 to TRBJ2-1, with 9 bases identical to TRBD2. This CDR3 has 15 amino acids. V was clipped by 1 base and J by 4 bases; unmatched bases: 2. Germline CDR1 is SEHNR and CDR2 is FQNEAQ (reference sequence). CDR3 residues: CASSLGLAGYNEQFF. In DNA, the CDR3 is TGTGCCAGCAGCTTAGGCCTAGCGGGATACAATGAGCAGTTCTTC.

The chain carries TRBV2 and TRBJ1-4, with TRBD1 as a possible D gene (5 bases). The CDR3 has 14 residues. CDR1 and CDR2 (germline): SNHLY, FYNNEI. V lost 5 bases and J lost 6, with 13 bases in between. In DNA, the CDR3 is TGTGCCAGCAGTCTCTCAGGGTGGGATGAAAAACTGTTTTTT. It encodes CASSLSGWDEKLFF. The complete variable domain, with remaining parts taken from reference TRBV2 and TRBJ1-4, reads EPEVTQTPSHQVTQMGQEVILRCVPISNHLYFYWYRQILGQKVEFLVSFYNNEISEKSEIFDDQFSVERPDGSNFTLKIRSTKLEDSAMYFCASSLSGWDEKLFFGSGTQLSVL.

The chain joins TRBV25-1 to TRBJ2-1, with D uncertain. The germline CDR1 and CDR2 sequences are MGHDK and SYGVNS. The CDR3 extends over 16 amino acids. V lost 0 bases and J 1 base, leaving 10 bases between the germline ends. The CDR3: CASSEYFADSYNEQFF. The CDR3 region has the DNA TGTGCCAGCAGTGAATATTTCGCGGATTCCTACAATGAGCAGTTCTTC.

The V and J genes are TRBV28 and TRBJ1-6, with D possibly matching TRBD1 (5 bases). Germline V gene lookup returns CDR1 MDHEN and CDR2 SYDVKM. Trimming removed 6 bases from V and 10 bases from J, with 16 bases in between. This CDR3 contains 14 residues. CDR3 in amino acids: CASRSGEEGSPLHF. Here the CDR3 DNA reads TGTGCCAGCAGATCGGGGGAAGAAGGATCACCCCTCCACTTT.

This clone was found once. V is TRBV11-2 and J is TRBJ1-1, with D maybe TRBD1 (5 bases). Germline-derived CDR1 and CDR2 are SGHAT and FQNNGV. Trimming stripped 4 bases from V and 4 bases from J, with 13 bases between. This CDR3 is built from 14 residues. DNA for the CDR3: TGTGCCAGCAGCTCCTTGCGGGGGACCACTGAAGCTTTCTTT. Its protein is CASSSLRGTTEAFF.